Given below is one T cell receptor beta chain in context. Using immunoSEQ multiplex PCR, the repertoire was profiled, and TCRdb retains in-frame clones only, with some absent. The sample shows approximately 220,000 clones, roughly 85% of them seen only once. The data belong to a study of blood T cell repertoires in COVID-19. Recruitment covered fewer than 25 US areas and drew participants whose ages spanned roughly 18 to 90 years. The study assigned cohorts using participant-reported clinical history. Sample: PBMCs or T cells enriched from blood (not recorded which). This receptor was obtained from a woman aged 50 to 60 who had been exposed to COVID-19.

As DNA, the CDR3 is TGTGCCAGCAGTTACAGGGGGCACAATCAGCCCCAGCATTTT. Its protein is CASSYRGHNQPQHF. This chain connects TRBV6-2 or TRBV6-3 to TRBJ1-5, with TRBD1 matching over 7 bases. V lost 2 bases to trimming and J lost 3 bases; unmatched junction nucleotides: 1. This CDR3 contains 14 residues. Looked up from germline, CDR1 is MNHEY and CDR2 is SVGEGT.